This TCR beta chain was retrieved from a study of blood T cell repertoires in COVID-19. The wider study: COVID-19 samples collected from the United States, Italy and Spain covered acute and convalescent phases. Nucleic acid was either cDNA or gDNA, and it came from T cells, B-cell-depleted T cells, or PBMCs.

Assay: immunoSEQ multiplex PCR; the TCRdb copy retains only in-frame clones and omits some. The data contain 150,000 or so clones, approximately 83% of them seen just once; the ten biggest clones take up roughly 5%. This CDR3 region has 14 residues. Per germline, CDR1 SGHTA and CDR2 FQGNSA. Trimming cost V 4 bases and J 2 bases; bases outside gene matches: 5. The study recruited people aged about 18 to 89 years across about two dozen US areas. Cohort allocation depended upon clinical history that participants reported. The TCR originated in a man aged 70 or older who had been exposed to COVID-19. Sequencing was done on a sample of PBMCs or T cells enriched from blood (not recorded which). V and J are TRBV7-2 and TRBJ2-7; 7 positions agree with TRBD1. CDR3 nucleotides: TGTGCCAGCAGCTCGGAAAGGGGGCCCTACGAGCAGTACTTC. This codes for CASSSERGPYEQYF. The full variable domain, completed using reference TRBV7-2 and TRBJ2-7, is GAGVSQSPSNKVTEKGKDVELRCDPISGHTALYWYRQSLGQGLEFLIYFQGNSAPDKSGLPSDRFSAERTGGSVSTLTIQRTQQEDSAVYLCASSSERGPYEQYFGPGTRLTVT.